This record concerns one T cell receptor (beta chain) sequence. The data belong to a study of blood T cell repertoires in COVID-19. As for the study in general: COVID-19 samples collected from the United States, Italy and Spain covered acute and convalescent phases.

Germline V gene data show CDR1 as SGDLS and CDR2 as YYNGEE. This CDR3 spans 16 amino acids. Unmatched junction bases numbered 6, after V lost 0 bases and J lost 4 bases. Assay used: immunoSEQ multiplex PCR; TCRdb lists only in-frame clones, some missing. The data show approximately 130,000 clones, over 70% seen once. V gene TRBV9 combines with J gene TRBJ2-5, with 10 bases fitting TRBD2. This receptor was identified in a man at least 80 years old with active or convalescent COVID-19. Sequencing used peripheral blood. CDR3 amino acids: CASSVASGGALETQYF. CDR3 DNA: TGTGCCAGCAGCGTAGCCAGCGGGGGGGCCTTAGAGACCCAGTACTTC. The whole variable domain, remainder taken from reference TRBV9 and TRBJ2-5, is DSGVTQTPKHLITATGQRVTLRCSPRSGDLSVYWYQQSLDQGLQFLIQYYNGEERAKGNILERFSAQQFPDLHSELNLSSLELGDSALYFCASSVASGGALETQYFGPGTRLLVL.